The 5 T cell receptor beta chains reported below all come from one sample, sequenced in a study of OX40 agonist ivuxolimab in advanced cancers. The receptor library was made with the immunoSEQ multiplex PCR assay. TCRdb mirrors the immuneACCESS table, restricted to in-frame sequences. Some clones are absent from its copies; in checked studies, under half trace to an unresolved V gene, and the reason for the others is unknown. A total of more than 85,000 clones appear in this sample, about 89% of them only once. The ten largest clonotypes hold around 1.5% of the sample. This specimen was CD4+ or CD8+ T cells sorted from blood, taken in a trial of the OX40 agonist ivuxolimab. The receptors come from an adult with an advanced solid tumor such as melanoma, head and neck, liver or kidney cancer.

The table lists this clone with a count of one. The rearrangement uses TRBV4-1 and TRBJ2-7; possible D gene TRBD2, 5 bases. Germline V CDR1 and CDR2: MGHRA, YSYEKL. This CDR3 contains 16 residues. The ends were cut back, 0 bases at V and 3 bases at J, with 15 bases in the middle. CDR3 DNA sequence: TGCGCCAGCAGCCAAGATTCGGGGAACAAGGTCTACGAGCAGTACTTC. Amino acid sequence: CASSQDSGNKVYEQYF.

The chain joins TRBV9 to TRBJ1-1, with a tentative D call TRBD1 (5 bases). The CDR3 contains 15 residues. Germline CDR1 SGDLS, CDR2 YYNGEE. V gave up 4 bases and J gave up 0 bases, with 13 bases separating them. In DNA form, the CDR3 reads TGTGCCAGCAGCCGGGGGGTTTCGATGAACACTGAAGCTTTCTTT. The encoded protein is CASSRGVSMNTEAFF.

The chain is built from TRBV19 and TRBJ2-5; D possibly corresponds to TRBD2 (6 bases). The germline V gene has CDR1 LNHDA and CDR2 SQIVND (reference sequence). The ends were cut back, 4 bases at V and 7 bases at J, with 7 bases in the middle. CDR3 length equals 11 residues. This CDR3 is CASSTGGTQYF. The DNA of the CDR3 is TGTGCCAGTAGTACCGGGGGGACCCAGTACTTC.

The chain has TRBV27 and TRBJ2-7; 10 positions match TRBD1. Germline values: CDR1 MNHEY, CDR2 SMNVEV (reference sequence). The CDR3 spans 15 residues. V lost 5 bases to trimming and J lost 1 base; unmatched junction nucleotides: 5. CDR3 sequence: CASSRTGGVSYEQYF. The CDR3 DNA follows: TGTGCCAGCAGTCGGACAGGGGGTGTATCCTACGAGCAGTACTTC.

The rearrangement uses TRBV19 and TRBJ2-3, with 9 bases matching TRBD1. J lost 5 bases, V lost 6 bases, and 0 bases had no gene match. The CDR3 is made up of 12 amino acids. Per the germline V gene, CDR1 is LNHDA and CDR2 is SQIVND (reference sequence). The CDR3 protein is CASRTGGDTQYF. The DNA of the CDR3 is TGTGCCAGTAGGACAGGGGGAGATACGCAGTATTTT. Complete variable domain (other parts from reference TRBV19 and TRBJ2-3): DGGITQSPKYLFRKEGQNVTLSCEQNLNHDAMYWYRQDPGQGLRLIYYSQIVNDFQKGDIAEGYSVSREKKESFPLTVTSAQKNPTAFYLCASRTGGDTQYFGPGTRLTVL.